This T cell receptor (beta chain) was obtained from a study of CD8+CD57+ T cells in acquired aplastic anemia. It was genomic DNA that served as the template for profiling TCR beta VDJ and CDR3. TCRdb reprocessed the reads with MiXCR, giving one entry per CDR3 protein. Among a few hundred thousand distinct CDR3 sequences listed, around 72% were seen once. Germline CDR1 SNHLY, CDR2 FYNNEI. The V end was cut by 8 bases, the J end by 5 bases, with 19 bases between. The CDR3 consists of 15 residues. The clonotype comes from a human donor in good health, serving as a control. The chain has TRBV2 and TRBJ1-5; D may be TRBD1 (5 bases). Source material: sorted CD4+, CD8+, or CD8+CD57+ T cells (not recorded which) from PBMCs. DNA of the CDR3: TGTGCCAGCCAATTAGCACCGGGACGCGATCAGCCCCAGCATTTT. Its protein product is CASQLAPGRDQPQHF.